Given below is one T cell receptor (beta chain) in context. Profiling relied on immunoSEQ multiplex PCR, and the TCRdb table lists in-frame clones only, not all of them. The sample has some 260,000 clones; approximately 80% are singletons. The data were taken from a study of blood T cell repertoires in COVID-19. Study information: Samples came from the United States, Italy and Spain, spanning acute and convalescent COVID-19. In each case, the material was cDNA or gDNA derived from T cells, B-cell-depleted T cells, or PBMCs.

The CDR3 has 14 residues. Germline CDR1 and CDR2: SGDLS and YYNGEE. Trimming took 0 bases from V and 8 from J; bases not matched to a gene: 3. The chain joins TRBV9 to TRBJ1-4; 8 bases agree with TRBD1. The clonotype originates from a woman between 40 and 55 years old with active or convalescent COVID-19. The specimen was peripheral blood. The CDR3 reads CASSVGQGYEKLFF. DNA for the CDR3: TGTGCCAGCAGCGTAGGACAGGGGTACGAAAAACTGTTTTTT.